This T cell receptor (beta chain) was sequenced for a study of graft-versus-host responses after intestinal transplantation. About the study: Multivisceral, liver-intestinal, or isolated intestinal transplants were performed in recipients. General observations from the study: Detection of GvH clones occurred in recipient marrow, and some had their first appearance in ileum or blood.

Data came from immunoSEQ multiplex PCR; TCRdb stores just in-frame clones and leaves some out. The table lists 55,000 to 65,000 clones, about 94% of them singletons. About this clone itself: Its antigen is not known.

The CDR3 runs to 14 residues. Trimming shortened V by 5 bases and J by 1 base, and 11 bases separated the two germline ends. Germline CDR1 is SEHNR and CDR2 is FQNEAQ (reference sequence). The source was unstimulated CD4+ T cells sorted from spleen or lymph node cells, collected before transplant. The V and J genes are TRBV7-9 and TRBJ1-1; tentatively, D is TRBD1 (5 bases). This receptor was taken from a human donor who was the organ donor for an intestinal transplant. The CDR3 DNA follows: TGTGCCAGCAGCGAGATTCAGGGGAACACTGAAGCTTTCTTT. The encoded protein is CASSEIQGNTEAFF.